This T cell receptor beta chain was retrieved from a study of blood T cell repertoires in COVID-19. Sequencing was performed with immunoSEQ multiplex PCR; in TCRdb, only in-frame clones are kept and a portion is missing. The data contain roughly 250,000 clones, about nine tenths of them singletons. This CDR3 spans 17 amino acids. Germline V gene lookup returns CDR1 LNHNV and CDR2 YYDKDF (reference sequence). Between the trimmed V and J ends, which lost 4 bases and 7 bases, there was a span of 23 bases. The clonotype was recovered from a man between 60 and 70 years old who had recovered from COVID-19. The specimen was peripheral blood. The chain combines TRBV15 with TRBJ1-3; D remains unclear. The CDR3 spells CATSKEAMAFGGNTIYF. CDR3 bases: TGTGCCACCAGCAAGGAGGCGATGGCCTTTGGTGGGAACACCATATATTTT.